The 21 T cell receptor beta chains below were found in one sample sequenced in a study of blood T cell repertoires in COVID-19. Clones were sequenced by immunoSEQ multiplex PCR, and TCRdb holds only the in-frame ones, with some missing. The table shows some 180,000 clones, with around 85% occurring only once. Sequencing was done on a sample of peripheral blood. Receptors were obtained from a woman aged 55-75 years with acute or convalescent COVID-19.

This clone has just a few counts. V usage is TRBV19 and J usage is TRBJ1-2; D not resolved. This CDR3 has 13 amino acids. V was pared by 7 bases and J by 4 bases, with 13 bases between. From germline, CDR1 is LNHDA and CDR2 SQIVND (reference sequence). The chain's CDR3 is CASIATDSYGYTF. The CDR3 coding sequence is TGTGCCAGTATCGCGACGGACTCCTATGGCTACACCTTC.

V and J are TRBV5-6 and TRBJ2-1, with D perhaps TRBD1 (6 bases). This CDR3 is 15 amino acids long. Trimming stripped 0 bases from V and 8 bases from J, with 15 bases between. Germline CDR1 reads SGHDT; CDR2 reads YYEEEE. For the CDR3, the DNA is TGTGCCAGCAGCTTGGTGGGGGCATTTTTCCATGAGCAGTTCTTC. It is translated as CASSLVGAFFHEQFF.

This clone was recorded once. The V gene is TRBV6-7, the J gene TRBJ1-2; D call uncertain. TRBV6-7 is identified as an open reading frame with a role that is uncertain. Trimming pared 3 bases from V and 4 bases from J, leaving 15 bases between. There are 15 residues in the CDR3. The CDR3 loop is CASSYPRVDPYGYTF. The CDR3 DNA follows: TGTGCCAGCAGTTATCCGCGGGTGGACCCCTATGGCTACACCTTC.

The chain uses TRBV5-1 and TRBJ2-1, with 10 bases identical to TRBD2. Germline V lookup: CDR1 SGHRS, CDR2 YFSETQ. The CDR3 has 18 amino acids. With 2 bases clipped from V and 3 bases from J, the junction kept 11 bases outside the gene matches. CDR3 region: CASSFPTLGTSDYNEQFF. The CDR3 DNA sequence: TGCGCCAGCAGCTTTCCGACTCTCGGGACTAGCGACTACAATGAGCAGTTCTTC.

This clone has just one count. CDR3 region: CATSTGVSTEAFF. The DNA for the CDR3 is TGTGCCACCAGCACAGGGGTTAGCACTGAAGCTTTCTTT. The chain carries TRBV15 and TRBJ1-1, with D maybe TRBD1 (6 bases). Trimming pared 4 bases from V and 4 bases from J, leaving 10 bases between. There are 13 residues in the CDR3. Germline loops: CDR1 LNHNV, CDR2 YYDKDF (reference sequence). The variable domain in full, completed from reference TRBV15 and TRBJ1-1, reads DAMVIQNPRYQVTQFGKPVTLSCSQTLNHNVMYWYQQKSSQAPKLLFHYYDKDFNNEADTPDNFQSRRPNTSFCFLDIRSPGLGDTAMYLCATSTGVSTEAFFGQGTRLTVV.

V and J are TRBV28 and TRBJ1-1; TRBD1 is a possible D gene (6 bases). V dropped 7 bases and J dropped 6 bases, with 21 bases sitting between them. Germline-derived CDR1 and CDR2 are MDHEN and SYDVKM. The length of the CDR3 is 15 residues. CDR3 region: CASTPQVGRGPEAFF. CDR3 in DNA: TGTGCCAGCACCCCCCAGGTAGGCAGGGGCCCTGAAGCTTTCTTT.

The CDR3 DNA is TGTGCCAGCAGCTTATCTACGGGTAACTATGGCTACACCTTC. Translated: CASSLSTGNYGYTF. The chain links TRBV7-9 to TRBJ1-2; D unclear. The germline V and J ends were trimmed by 2 bases and 1 base, with 8 bases remaining between them. This CDR3 contains 14 residues. Germline-derived CDR1 and CDR2 are SEHNR and FQNEAQ (reference sequence).

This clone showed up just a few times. In DNA form, the CDR3 reads TGTGCCAGCAGTGAAGATAAACTAGCGGTACCCACCGGGGAGCTGTTTTTT. Protein product: CASSEDKLAVPTGELFF. The V and J genes are TRBV6-1 and TRBJ2-2, with 8 bases fitting TRBD2. With V trimmed by 1 base and J by 4 bases, 8 bases remained unmatched. This CDR3 has 17 amino acids. Looked up from germline, CDR1 is MNHNS and CDR2 is SASEGT.

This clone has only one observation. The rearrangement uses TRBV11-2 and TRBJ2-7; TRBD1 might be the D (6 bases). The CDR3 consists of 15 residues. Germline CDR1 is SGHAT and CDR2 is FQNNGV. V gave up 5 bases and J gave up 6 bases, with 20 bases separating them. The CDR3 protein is CASSLDSVGLVEQYF. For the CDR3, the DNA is TGTGCCAGCAGCCTGGACAGCGTAGGATTAGTCGAGCAGTACTTC.

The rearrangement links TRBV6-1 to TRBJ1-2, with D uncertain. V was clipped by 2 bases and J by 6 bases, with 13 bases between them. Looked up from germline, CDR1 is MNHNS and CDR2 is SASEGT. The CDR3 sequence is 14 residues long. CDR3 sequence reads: CASSESRYRDGYTF. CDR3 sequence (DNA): TGTGCCAGCAGTGAAAGCAGGTATCGAGATGGCTACACCTTC.

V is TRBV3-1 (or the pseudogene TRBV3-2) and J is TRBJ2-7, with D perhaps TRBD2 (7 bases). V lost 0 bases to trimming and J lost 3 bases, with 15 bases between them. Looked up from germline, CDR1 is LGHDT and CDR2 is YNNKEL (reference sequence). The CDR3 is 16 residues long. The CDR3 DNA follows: TGTGCCAGCAGCCAAGAGACTCGGCGGGGGCGCTACGAGCAGTACTTC. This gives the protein CASSQETRRGRYEQYF.

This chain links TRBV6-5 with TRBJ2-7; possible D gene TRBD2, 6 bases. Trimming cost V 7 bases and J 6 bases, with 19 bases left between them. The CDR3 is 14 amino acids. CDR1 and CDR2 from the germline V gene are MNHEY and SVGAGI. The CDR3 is CASTSMTSASEQYF. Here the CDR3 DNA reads TGTGCCAGCACCAGCATGACTAGTGCTAGCGAGCAGTACTTC.

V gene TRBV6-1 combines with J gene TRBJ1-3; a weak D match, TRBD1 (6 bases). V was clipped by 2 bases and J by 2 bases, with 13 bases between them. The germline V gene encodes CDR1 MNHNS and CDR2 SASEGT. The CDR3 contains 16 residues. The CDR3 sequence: CASSEHPGQPGNTIYF. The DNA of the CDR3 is TGTGCCAGCAGTGAACACCCGGGACAACCTGGAAACACCATATATTTT.

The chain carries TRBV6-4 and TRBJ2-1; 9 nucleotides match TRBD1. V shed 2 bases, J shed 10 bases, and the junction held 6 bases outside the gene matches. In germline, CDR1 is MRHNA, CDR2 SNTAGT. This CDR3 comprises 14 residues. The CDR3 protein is CASSDTGGKWEQFF. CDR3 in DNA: TGTGCCAGCAGTGACACAGGGGGCAAATGGGAGCAGTTCTTC.

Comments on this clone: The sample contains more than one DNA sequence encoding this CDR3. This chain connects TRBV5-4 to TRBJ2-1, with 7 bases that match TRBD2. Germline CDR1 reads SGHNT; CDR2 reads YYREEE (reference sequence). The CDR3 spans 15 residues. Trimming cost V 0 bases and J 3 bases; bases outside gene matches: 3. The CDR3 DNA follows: TGTGCCAGCAGCTTGGCTAGCGGCTACTACAATGAGCAGTTCTTC. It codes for CASSLASGYYNEQFF.

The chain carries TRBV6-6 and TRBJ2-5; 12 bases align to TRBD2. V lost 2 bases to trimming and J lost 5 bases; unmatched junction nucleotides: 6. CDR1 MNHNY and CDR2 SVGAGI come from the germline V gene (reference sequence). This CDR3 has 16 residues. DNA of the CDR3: TGTGCCAGCAGTTACCCTAGCGGGAGGGGGGGGGAGACCCAGTACTTC. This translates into CASSYPSGRGGETQYF.

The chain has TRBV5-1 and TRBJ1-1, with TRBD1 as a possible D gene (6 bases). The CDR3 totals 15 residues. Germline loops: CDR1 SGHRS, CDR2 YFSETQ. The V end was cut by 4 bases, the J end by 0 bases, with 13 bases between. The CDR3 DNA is TGCGCCAGCAGCGCGAAACAGGGAGTGAACACTGAAGCTTTCTTT. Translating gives CASSAKQGVNTEAFF.

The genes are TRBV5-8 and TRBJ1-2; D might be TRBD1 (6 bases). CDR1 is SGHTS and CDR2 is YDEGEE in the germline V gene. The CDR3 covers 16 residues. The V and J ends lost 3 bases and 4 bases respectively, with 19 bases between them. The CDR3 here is CASSSPPGTGSYGYTF. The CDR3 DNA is TGTGCCAGCAGCTCACCCCCCGGAACAGGGAGCTATGGCTACACCTTC.

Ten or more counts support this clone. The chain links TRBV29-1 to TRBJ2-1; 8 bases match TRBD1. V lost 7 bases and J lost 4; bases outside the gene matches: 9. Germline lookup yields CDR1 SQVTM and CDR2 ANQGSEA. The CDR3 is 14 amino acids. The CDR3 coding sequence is TGCAGCGCTGCAACCGGGACAGGTTACAATGAGCAGTTCTTC. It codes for CSAATGTGYNEQFF.

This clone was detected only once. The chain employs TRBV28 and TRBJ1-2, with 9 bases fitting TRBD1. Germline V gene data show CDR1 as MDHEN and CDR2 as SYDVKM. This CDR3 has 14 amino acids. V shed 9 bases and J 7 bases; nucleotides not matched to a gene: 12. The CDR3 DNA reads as TGTGCCAGTATAAGAACAGGGGGCGCGACTGGCTACACCTTC. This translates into CASIRTGGATGYTF.

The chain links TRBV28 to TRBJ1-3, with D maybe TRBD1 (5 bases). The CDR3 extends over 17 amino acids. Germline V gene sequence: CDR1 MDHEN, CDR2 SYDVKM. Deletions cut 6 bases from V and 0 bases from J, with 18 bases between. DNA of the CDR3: TGTGCCAGCAGCAAAAACGGGGGTGTCCGCTCTGGAAACACCATATATTTT. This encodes CASSKNGGVRSGNTIYF.